This T cell receptor (beta chain) was documented in a study of tumor-infiltrating lymphocytes in localized non-small cell lung cancer. Study in general: Patients included smokers and never-smokers with various histologies, some sampled after neoadjuvant chemotherapy. Tumor tissue and non-adjacent uninvolved lung came from each patient.

The sample holds one count of this clone. No antigen is known for it. Assay used: immunoSEQ multiplex PCR; TCRdb lists only in-frame clones, some missing. The sample records 20,000 to 25,000 clones, 55% to 75% being singletons. Study findings and constraints: Compared with uninvolved lung, tumors showed higher T cell infiltration by TCRbeta sequencing. No T-cell fraction difference was seen between IM1 and IM2 tumors.

The sequencing input was lung tumor tissue. The sequence came from a human donor with non-small cell lung cancer.

The CDR3 loop reads CATSRRQGATEAFF. In DNA form, the CDR3 reads TGTGCCACCAGCAGAAGACAGGGGGCGACTGAAGCTTTCTTT. The rearrangement joins TRBV15 to TRBJ1-1, with TRBD1 matching over 10 bases. This CDR3 is built from 14 residues. Germline V lookup: CDR1 LNHNV, CDR2 YYDKDF (reference sequence). V shed 2 bases and J 5 bases; nucleotides not matched to a gene: 2.